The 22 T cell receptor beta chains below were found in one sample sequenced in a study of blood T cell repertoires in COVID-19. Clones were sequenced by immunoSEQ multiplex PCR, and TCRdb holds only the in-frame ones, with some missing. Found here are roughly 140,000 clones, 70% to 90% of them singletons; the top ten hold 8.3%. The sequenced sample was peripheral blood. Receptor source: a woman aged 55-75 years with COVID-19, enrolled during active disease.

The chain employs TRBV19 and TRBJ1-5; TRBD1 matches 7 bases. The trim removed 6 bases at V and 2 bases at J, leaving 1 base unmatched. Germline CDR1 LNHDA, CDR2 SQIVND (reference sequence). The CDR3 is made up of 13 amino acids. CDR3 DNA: TGTGCCAGTAGGACAGGGCGCAATCAGCCCCAGCATTTT. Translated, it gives CASRTGRNQPQHF. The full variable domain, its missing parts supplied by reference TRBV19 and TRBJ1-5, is DGGITQSPKYLFRKEGQNVTLSCEQNLNHDAMYWYRQDPGQGLRLIYYSQIVNDFQKGDIAEGYSVSREKKESFPLTVTSAQKNPTAFYLCASRTGRNQPQHFGDGTRLSIL.

CDR3 sequence reads: CASSEYDRGTGELFF. CDR3 DNA sequence: TGTGCCAGCAGTGAATATGACAGGGGAACCGGGGAGCTGTTTTTT. The chain links TRBV6-4 to TRBJ2-2; TRBD1 agrees at 8 bases. Germline loops: CDR1 MRHNA, CDR2 SNTAGT. V lost 3 bases, J lost 5 bases, and 5 bases stayed unmatched. The CDR3 covers 15 residues.

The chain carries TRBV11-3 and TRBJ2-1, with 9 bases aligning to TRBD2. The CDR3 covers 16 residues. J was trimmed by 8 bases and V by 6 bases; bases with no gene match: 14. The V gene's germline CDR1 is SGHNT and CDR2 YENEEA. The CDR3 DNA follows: TGTGCCAGCAGTCACAATAGCGGGAGTACACTCCATGAGCAGTTCTTC. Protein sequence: CASSHNSGSTLHEQFF. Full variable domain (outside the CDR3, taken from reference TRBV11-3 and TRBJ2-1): EAGVVQSPRYKIIEKKQPVAFWCNPISGHNTLYWYLQNLGQGPELLIRYENEEAVDDSQLPKDRFSAERLKGVDSTLKIQPAELGDSAVYLCASSHNSGSTLHEQFFGPGTRLTVL.

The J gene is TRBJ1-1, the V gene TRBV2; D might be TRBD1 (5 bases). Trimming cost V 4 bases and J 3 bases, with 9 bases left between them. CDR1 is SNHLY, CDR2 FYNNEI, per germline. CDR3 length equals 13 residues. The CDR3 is CASSGQPHTEAFF. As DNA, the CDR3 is TGTGCCAGCAGTGGACAGCCTCACACTGAAGCTTTCTTT.

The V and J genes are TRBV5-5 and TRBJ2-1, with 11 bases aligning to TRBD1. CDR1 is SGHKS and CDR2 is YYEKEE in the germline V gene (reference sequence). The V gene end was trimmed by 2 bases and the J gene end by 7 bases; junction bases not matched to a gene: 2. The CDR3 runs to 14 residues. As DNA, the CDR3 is TGTGCCAGCAGCTTAGGGACAGGGGGAAATGAGCAGTTCTTC. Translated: CASSLGTGGNEQFF.

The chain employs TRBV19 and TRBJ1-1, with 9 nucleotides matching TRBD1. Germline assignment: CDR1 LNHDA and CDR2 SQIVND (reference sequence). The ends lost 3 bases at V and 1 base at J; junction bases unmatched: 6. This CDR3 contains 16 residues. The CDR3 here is CASSIGQGYQNTEAFF. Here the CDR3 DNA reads TGTGCCAGTAGTATTGGACAGGGGTACCAGAACACTGAAGCTTTCTTT.

CDR3 DNA: TGTGCCAGCAGTGAAATAACGGACAGGGGTAAAGGCTACACCTTC. Its translation is CASSEITDRGKGYTF. The chain has TRBV6-1 and TRBJ1-2, with 9 nucleotides matching TRBD1. The CDR3 extends over 15 amino acids. Germline CDR1 reads MNHNS; CDR2 reads SASEGT. The V and J ends lost 2 bases and 8 bases, in that order; junction bases with no gene match: 9.

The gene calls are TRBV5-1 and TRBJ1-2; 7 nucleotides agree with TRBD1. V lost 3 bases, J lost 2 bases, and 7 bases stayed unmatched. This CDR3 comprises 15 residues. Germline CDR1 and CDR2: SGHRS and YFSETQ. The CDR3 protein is CASSYRDSLNYGYTF. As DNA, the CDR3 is TGCGCCAGCAGCTACCGGGACAGCTTGAACTATGGCTACACCTTC.

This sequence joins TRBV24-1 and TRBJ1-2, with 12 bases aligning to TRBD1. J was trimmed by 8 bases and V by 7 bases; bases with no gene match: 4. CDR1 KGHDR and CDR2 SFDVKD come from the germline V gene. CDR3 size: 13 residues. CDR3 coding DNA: TGTGCCACCAGCGAGGGACAGGGGGCAGGCTACACCTTC. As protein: CATSEGQGAGYTF.

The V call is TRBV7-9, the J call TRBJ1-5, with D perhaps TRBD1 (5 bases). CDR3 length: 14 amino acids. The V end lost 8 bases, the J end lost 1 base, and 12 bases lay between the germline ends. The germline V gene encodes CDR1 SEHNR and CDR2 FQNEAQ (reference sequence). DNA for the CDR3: TGTGCCAGCGCCCAGGGTATGAGCAATCAGCCCCAGCATTTT. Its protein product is CASAQGMSNQPQHF.

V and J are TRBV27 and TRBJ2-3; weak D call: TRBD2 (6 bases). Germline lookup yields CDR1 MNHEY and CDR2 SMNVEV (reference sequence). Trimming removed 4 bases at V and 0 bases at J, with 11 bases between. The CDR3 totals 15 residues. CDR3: CASSSSASSTDTQYF. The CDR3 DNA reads TGTGCCAGCAGTTCTAGCGCCTCTAGCACAGATACGCAGTATTTT.

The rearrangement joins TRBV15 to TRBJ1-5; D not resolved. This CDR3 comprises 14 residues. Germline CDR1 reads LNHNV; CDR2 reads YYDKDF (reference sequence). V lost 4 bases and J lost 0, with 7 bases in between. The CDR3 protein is CATSTTTSNQPQHF. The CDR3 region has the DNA TGTGCCACCAGCACCACAACTAGCAATCAGCCCCAGCATTTT.

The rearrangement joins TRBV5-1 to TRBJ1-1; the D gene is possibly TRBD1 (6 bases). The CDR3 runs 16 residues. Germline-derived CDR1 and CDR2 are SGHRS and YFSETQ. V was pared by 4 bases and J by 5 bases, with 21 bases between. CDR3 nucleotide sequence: TGCGCCAGCAGCGTAGGACAGATCCCCAGGGGAACTGAAGCTTTCTTT. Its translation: CASSVGQIPRGTEAFF.

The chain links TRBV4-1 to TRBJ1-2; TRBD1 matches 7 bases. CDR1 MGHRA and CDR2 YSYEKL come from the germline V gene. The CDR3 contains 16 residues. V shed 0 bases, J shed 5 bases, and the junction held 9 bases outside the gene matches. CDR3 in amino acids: CASSQEGATGLYGYTF. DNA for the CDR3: TGCGCCAGCAGCCAAGAGGGTGCGACAGGGTTGTATGGCTACACCTTC.

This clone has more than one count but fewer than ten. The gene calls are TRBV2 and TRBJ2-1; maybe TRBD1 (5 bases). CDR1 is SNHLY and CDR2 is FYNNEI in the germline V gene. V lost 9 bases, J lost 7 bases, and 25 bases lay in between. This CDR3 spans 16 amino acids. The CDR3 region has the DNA TGTGCCAGTCAAAGGAATCGACGGACATATGGGAATGAGCAGTTCTTC. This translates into CASQRNRRTYGNEQFF.

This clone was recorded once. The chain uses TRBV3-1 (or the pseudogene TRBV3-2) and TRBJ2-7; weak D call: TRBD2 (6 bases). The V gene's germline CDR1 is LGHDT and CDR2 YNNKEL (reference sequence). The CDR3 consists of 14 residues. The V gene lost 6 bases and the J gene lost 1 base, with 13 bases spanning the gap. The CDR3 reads CASRLAGGSYEQYF. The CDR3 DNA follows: TGTGCCAGCAGACTCGCTGGGGGGTCCTACGAGCAGTACTTC.

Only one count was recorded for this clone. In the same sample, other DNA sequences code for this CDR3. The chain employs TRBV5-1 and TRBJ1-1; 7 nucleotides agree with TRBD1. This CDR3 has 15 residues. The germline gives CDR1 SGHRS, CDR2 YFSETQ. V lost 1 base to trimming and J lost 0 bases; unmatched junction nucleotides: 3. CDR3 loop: CASSLRTGVNTEAFF. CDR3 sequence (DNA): TGCGCCAGCAGCTTGAGGACAGGCGTGAACACTGAAGCTTTCTTT.

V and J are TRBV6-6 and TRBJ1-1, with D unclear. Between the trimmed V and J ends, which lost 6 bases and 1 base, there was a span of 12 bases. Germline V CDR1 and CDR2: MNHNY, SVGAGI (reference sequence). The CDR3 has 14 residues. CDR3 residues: CASRKTSPNTEAFF. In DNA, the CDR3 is TGTGCCAGCAGGAAGACATCACCGAACACTGAAGCTTTCTTT.

CDR3 protein: CASSLSGLNTGELFF. CDR3 nucleotides: TGTGCCAGCAGTTTGTCCGGACTTAACACCGGGGAGCTGTTTTTT. The chain combines TRBV6-5 with TRBJ2-2; D is possibly TRBD2 (5 bases). V lost 4 bases, J lost 2 bases, and 11 bases lay in between. Per the germline V gene, CDR1 is MNHEY and CDR2 is SVGAGI. The CDR3 totals 15 residues.

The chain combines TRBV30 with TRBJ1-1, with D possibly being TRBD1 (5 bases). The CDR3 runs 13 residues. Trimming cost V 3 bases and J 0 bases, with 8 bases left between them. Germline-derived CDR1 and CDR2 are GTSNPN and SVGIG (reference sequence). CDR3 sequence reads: CAWRRGMNTEAFF. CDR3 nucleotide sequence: TGTGCCTGGAGAAGGGGTATGAACACTGAAGCTTTCTTT.

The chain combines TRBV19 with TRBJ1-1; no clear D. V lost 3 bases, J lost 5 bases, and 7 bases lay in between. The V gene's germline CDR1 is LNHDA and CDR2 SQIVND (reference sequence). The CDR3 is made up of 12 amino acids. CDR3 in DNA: TGTGCCAGTAGTATCGGGGAGACTGAAGCTTTCTTT. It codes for CASSIGETEAFF.

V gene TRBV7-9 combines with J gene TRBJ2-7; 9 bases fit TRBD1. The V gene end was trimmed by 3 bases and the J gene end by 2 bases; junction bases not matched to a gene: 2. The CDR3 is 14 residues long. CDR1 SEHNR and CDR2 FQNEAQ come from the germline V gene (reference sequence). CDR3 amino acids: CASSLRQGAYEQYF. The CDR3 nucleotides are TGTGCCAGCAGCTTGAGACAGGGGGCCTACGAGCAGTACTTC. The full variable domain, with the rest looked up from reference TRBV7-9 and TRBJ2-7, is DTGVSQNPRHKITKRGQNVTFRCDPISEHNRLYWYRQTLGQGPEFLTYFQNEAQLEKSRLLSDRFSAERPKGSFSTLEIQRTEQGDSAMYLCASSLRQGAYEQYFGPGTRLTVT.